This TCR beta chain was observed in a study of beta chain features in type 1 diabetes. The CDR3 covers 12 residues. Germline V gene lookup returns CDR1 MNHEY and CDR2 SVGAGI. Trimming removed 6 bases at V and 8 bases at J, with 8 bases between. Since all of the isolated RNA was reverse transcribed, expressed TCRB transcripts were what got sequenced. The data were produced by immunoSEQ multiplex PCR, yet TCRdb's version contains in-frame clones alone and is incomplete. This table has about 650,000 clones, around an eighth appearing once. Notes on the study in general: Among all four CD4+ subsets, Type 1 diabetes patients had TCRB CDR3s that were moderately but significantly shorter. Highly expressing activated T cells could be over-counted with a cDNA template. More deletions and fewer insertions at VDJ junctions were found in patients with type 1 diabetes.

CD45RO/CCR7/CD25/CD127/CD95/CD27 separated CD4+ naive, central memory, regulatory and stem cell-like memory cells by sorting. This clone was recorded a few times. What it binds is not known. Sample: naive CD4+ T cells from blood. The sequence was collected from a man aged 25-40 years with type 1 diabetes. The chain couples TRBV6-5 to TRBJ1-6; a weak D match, TRBD1 (5 bases). The CDR3: CASSQGDSPLHF. The CDR3 DNA sequence: TGTGCCAGCAGCCAAGGGGATTCACCCCTCCACTTT.